The 21 T cell receptor beta chains below come from one sample, sequenced in a study of cytomegalovirus exposure and HLA in healthy donors (dated 2017 in TCRdb). The method behind the library was the immunoSEQ multiplex PCR assay. For the multiplex PCR, a mixture combining 60 forward primers for TCR Vbeta segments and 13 reverse primers for TCR Jbeta segments was used. TCRdb took this table from immuneACCESS and kept in-frame rearrangements with V and J called. Such tables lack part of the clones; where checked against another copy, unresolved V genes explain under half of the gap, and the rest is unexplained. The table for this sample lists more than 100,000 clones; roughly 66% of them were counted only once. In total, the top ten clones hold around 3.5% of the sample. The sequenced material came from PBMCs. These receptors all come from a woman aged 45-65 years in good health and CMV-seronegative.

The genes are TRBV30 and TRBJ1-3; D remains unclear. Trimming stripped 0 bases from V and 0 bases from J, with 21 bases between. The germline V gene encodes CDR1 GTSNPN and CDR2 SVGIG (reference sequence). This CDR3 contains 19 residues. Here the CDR3 DNA reads TGTGCCTGGAGTGTAATCGGTAGCGAAAGGCAGAACTCTGGAAACACCATATATTTT. Encoded protein: CAWSVIGSERQNSGNTIYF.

This clone was counted between two and nine times. V and J are TRBV7-6 and TRBJ2-1, with D perhaps matching TRBD2 (7 bases). Between the trimmed V and J ends, which lost 1 base and 10 bases, there was a span of 8 bases. CDR1 SGHVS and CDR2 FNYEAQ come from the germline V gene. The CDR3 has 12 residues. CDR3 amino acids: CASSLGGGEQFF. The DNA of the CDR3 is TGTGCCAGCAGCTTAGGGGGGGGCGAGCAGTTCTTC.

The chain links TRBV5-1 to TRBJ2-1; 8 bases are shared with TRBD2. Germline CDR1 reads SGHRS; CDR2 reads YFSETQ. This CDR3 comprises 14 residues. Trimming at V came to 0 bases and at J to 10 bases, leaving 6 bases not matched to a gene. The DNA of the CDR3 is TGCGCCAGCAGCTTGGAGTCGGGGGGGAGGGAGCAGTTCTTC. This gives the protein CASSLESGGREQFF.

The rearrangement joins TRBV7-8 to TRBJ2-5, with 7 bases that match TRBD1. V shed 5 bases and J 4 bases; nucleotides not matched to a gene: 7. This CDR3 comprises 14 residues. Germline CDR1 and CDR2: SGHVS and FQNEAQ. Here the CDR3 DNA reads TGTGCCAGCAGCCGTACCTACAGGGGAGAGACCCAGTACTTC. Its protein product is CASSRTYRGETQYF.

Regarding this clone: Other DNA sequences in this specimen translate into the identical CDR3. The chain links TRBV14 to TRBJ1-2, with 8 positions matching TRBD1. Germline CDR1 SGHDN, CDR2 FVKESK. Trimming cost V 4 bases and J 4 bases; bases outside gene matches: 2. This CDR3 comprises 13 residues. The CDR3 is CASSPDRAYGYTF. CDR3 sequence (DNA): TGTGCCAGCAGCCCGGACAGGGCCTATGGCTACACCTTC.

J is TRBJ2-7 and V is TRBV18, with D tentatively TRBD1 (6 bases). The CDR3 has 14 amino acids. Trimming removed 3 bases at V and 7 bases at J, with 16 bases between. CDR1 and CDR2 (germline): KGHSH, LQKENI. The CDR3 region is CASSPTYRDSEQYF. The DNA of the CDR3 is TGTGCCAGCTCACCTACTTACAGGGATAGTGAGCAGTACTTC.

CDR3 in amino acids: CASSLASDTQYF. The DNA of the CDR3 is TGTGCCAGCAGCTTAGCCTCAGATACGCAGTATTTT. V is TRBV7-9 and J is TRBJ2-3; D remains unclear. V lost 0 bases and J 4 bases, leaving 2 bases between the germline ends. The germline V gene encodes CDR1 SEHNR and CDR2 FQNEAQ (reference sequence). This CDR3 spans 12 amino acids. Full variable domain (outside the CDR3, taken from reference TRBV7-9 and TRBJ2-3): DTGVSQNPRHKITKRGQNVTFRCDPISEHNRLYWYRQTLGQGPEFLTYFQNEAQLEKSRLLSDRFSAERPKGSFSTLEIQRTEQGDSAMYLCASSLASDTQYFGPGTRLTVL.

This chain joins TRBV4-1 and TRBJ2-4, with TRBD2 identical over 10 bases. J gave up 6 bases and V 4 bases, and 6 bases lay outside the gene matches. The length of the CDR3 is 15 residues. Germline-derived CDR1 and CDR2 are MGHRA and YSYEKL. The CDR3 loop reads CASSPLPSGGNIQYF. In nucleotides, the CDR3 is TGCGCCAGCAGCCCCTTACCTAGCGGGGGAAACATTCAGTACTTC.

This clone was seen just once. The chain links TRBV18 to TRBJ2-3; maybe TRBD1 (5 bases). The CDR3 consists of 14 residues. V lost 4 bases and J lost 5, with 13 bases in between. CDR1 KGHSH and CDR2 LQKENI come from the germline V gene. DNA of the CDR3: TGTGCCAGCTCACGGTCTGGGGCGGAAGATACGCAGTATTTT. Translating it yields CASSRSGAEDTQYF. The full variable domain, its missing parts supplied by reference TRBV18 and TRBJ2-3, is NAGVMQNPRHLVRRRGQEARLRCSPMKGHSHVYWYRQLPEEGLKFMVYLQKENIIDESGMPKERFSAEFPKEGPSILRIQQVVRGDSAAYFCASSRSGAEDTQYFGPGTRLTVL.

V usage is TRBV6-5 and J usage is TRBJ2-7, with D perhaps matching TRBD2 (6 bases). The germline CDR1 and CDR2 sequences are MNHEY and SVGAGI. Trimming took 5 bases from V and 4 from J, leaving 12 bases between them. CDR3 size: 13 residues. The CDR3 nucleotides are TGTGCCAGCAGTCAGCGGGCCTGGTACGAGCAGTACTTC. Protein sequence: CASSQRAWYEQYF.

V usage is TRBV19 and J usage is TRBJ1-2; 10 bases are a match to TRBD1. The germline V gene encodes CDR1 LNHDA and CDR2 SQIVND (reference sequence). This CDR3 is built from 14 residues. After removal of 6 bases from V and 4 bases from J, the junction contained 5 bases not matched to a gene. Here the CDR3 reads CASSGTGASYGYTF. CDR3 nucleotides: TGTGCCAGTAGCGGGACAGGGGCCTCCTATGGCTACACCTTC.

CDR3 residues: CASSPGTGGTDTQYF. The CDR3 region has the DNA TGTGCCAGCAGCCCCGGGACAGGGGGCACAGATACGCAGTATTTT. The V call is TRBV7-9, the J call TRBJ2-3; 10 bases are shared with TRBD1. V was clipped by 5 bases and J by 1 base; unmatched bases: 3. This CDR3 has 15 residues. CDR1 and CDR2 from the germline V gene are SEHNR and FQNEAQ (reference sequence).

The rearrangement joins TRBV6-1 to TRBJ2-1, with 10 positions matching TRBD2. With V trimmed by 2 bases and J by 8 bases, 6 bases remained unmatched. The length of the CDR3 is 15 residues. Germline V lookup: CDR1 MNHNS, CDR2 SASEGT. Here the CDR3 reads CASSERAGGPYEQFF. CDR3 bases: TGTGCCAGCAGTGAACGAGCGGGAGGGCCCTATGAGCAGTTCTTC.

The V gene is TRBV7-2, the J gene TRBJ2-5, with 9 positions matching TRBD2. The J segment lost 9 bases and the V segment lost 6 bases, leaving 17 bases of the junction unmatched. This CDR3 contains 16 residues. In germline, CDR1 is SGHTA, CDR2 FQGNSA. This CDR3 is CASRDFTGTSRPAQYF. CDR3 DNA sequence: TGTGCCAGCAGGGACTTTACCGGGACTAGCCGCCCGGCCCAGTACTTC.

This clone was picked up one time. The chain links TRBV7-2 to TRBJ1-1; perhaps TRBD1 as D (6 bases). The CDR3 length is 17 residues. In germline, CDR1 is SGHTA, CDR2 FQGNSA. The germline V and J ends were trimmed by 1 base and 2 bases, with 17 bases remaining between them. CDR3 loop: CASSLDRITGINTEAFF. CDR3 sequence (DNA): TGTGCCAGCAGCTTAGATCGGATTACAGGGATAAACACTGAAGCTTTCTTT. Complete variable domain (other parts from reference TRBV7-2 and TRBJ1-1): GAGVSQSPSNKVTEKGKDVELRCDPISGHTALYWYRQSLGQGLEFLIYFQGNSAPDKSGLPSDRFSAERTGGSVSTLTIQRTQQEDSAVYLCASSLDRITGINTEAFFGQGTRLTVV.

The rearrangement links TRBV5-1 to TRBJ2-3; 8 bases map to TRBD2. The CDR3 covers 16 residues. The germline CDR1 and CDR2 sequences are SGHRS and YFSETQ. With V trimmed by 3 bases and J by 3 bases, 9 bases remained unmatched. The DNA of the CDR3 is TGCGCCAGCAGCTCCGGGGTAGCGGGACGTACAGATACGCAGTATTTT. It specifies CASSSGVAGRTDTQYF.

As concerns this clone: Other DNA sequences in the sample encode the same CDR3. The rearrangement links TRBV5-1 to TRBJ2-3; possibly TRBD2 for D (5 bases). Trimming took off 4 bases at V and 0 bases at J, with 6 bases between the two ends. This CDR3 spans 13 amino acids. CDR1 and CDR2 (germline): SGHRS, YFSETQ. CDR3 protein: CASSRGSTDTQYF. In DNA form, the CDR3 reads TGCGCCAGCAGCCGGGGTAGCACAGATACGCAGTATTTT.

This chain joins TRBV6-6 and TRBJ2-5, with D maybe TRBD2 (5 bases). The last part of the DNA fits TRBJ2-7 better; the J call may be wrong. This CDR3 has 14 amino acids. Germline lookup yields CDR1 MNHNY and CDR2 SVGAGI (reference sequence). The chain's CDR3 is CASSYSARTYEQYF. The CDR3 nucleotides read TGTGCCAGCAGTTACTCGGCCAGGACTTACGAGCAGTACTTC.

The J gene is TRBJ2-1, the V gene TRBV5-1; 13 nucleotides line up with TRBD2. Germline values: CDR1 SGHRS, CDR2 YFSETQ. V lost 9 bases and J lost 7; bases outside the gene matches: 4. This CDR3 is built from 13 residues. CDR3 nucleotide sequence: TGCGCCACCCGACTAGCGGGAGGTAATGAGCAGTTCTTC. This gives the protein CATRLAGGNEQFF.

The chain links TRBV7-6 to TRBJ2-1, with 12 bases that match TRBD2. From germline, CDR1 is SGHVS and CDR2 FNYEAQ. V lost 5 bases and J lost 3; bases outside the gene matches: 5. This CDR3 region has 16 residues. In DNA, the CDR3 is TGTGCCAGCAGCATCCCGACTAGCGGGGGCTACAATGAGCAGTTCTTC. It encodes CASSIPTSGGYNEQFF.

The V gene is TRBV6-6, the J gene TRBJ1-5; weak D call: TRBD1 (5 bases). The ends were cut back, 6 bases at V and 0 bases at J, with 15 bases in the middle. The CDR3 is made up of 16 amino acids. The germline CDR1 and CDR2 sequences are MNHNY and SVGAGI (reference sequence). Here the CDR3 DNA reads TGTGCCAGCAGGCCAGACCAGGGATATAGCAATCAGCCCCAGCATTTT. Encoded protein: CASRPDQGYSNQPQHF.